This T cell receptor (beta chain) came from a study of cytomegalovirus exposure and HLA in healthy donors. Study-wide points: In a later analysis, V- and J-gene trimming of beta chains associated with a DCLRE1C missense variant, replicated independently. Earlier analysis yielded a pattern in which most TCR beta V segments were productive about 90% or about 30% of the time. Most TCR sequences were seen very rarely across donors, but some public TCRs occurred in many.

The germline V gene encodes CDR1 SGHRS and CDR2 YFSETQ. This CDR3 comprises 14 residues. The germline V and J ends were trimmed by 4 bases and 6 bases, with 16 bases remaining between them. Primers included in the PCR were 60 Vbeta and 13 Jbeta primers. The data were produced by immunoSEQ multiplex PCR, yet TCRdb's version contains in-frame clones alone and is incomplete. The table includes 250,000 or so clones, around 85% detected once. For this clone: As yet, its antigen is unknown.

This sequence originates from a human donor in good health. This rearrangement joins TRBV5-1 to TRBJ1-1; D unclear. The sample taken for sequencing was PBMCs. For the CDR3, the DNA is TGCGCCAGCAGCCTGGGGTTCAGCGGCCCTGAAGCTTTCTTT. Encoded protein: CASSLGFSGPEAFF.